One and the same sample provided the 3 T cell receptor beta chains below, sequenced in a study of cytomegalovirus exposure and HLA in healthy donors. Primers included in the PCR were 60 Vbeta and 13 Jbeta primers. Assay: immunoSEQ multiplex PCR; the TCRdb copy retains only in-frame clones and omits some. Among 150,000 to 200,000 clones listed, 80% to 85% were seen once. Sequencing was carried out using PBMCs. The receptors originated from a woman in her 40s in good health and CMV-seronegative.

This chain connects TRBV9 to TRBJ2-5; 9 nucleotides line up with TRBD2. CDR3 size: 16 residues. Germline V CDR1 and CDR2: SGDLS, YYNGEE. V gave up 0 bases and J gave up 5 bases; unmatched junction bases: 8. The CDR3 spells CASSVGPAGGSETQYF. CDR3 nucleotides: TGTGCCAGCAGCGTAGGTCCAGCGGGAGGATCGGAGACCCAGTACTTC.

The V call is TRBV27, the J call TRBJ1-1; tentative D call: TRBD1 (6 bases). V lost 7 bases and J lost 8, with 11 bases in between. This CDR3 is built from 11 residues. Germline V gene lookup returns CDR1 MNHEY and CDR2 SMNVEV (reference sequence). CDR3 in DNA: TGTGCCAGCACGGGGGGCGGGGAAGCTTTCTTT. This translates into CASTGGGEAFF.

The chain is built from TRBV6-6 and TRBJ2-1, with TRBD2 identical over 7 bases. Germline CDR1 and CDR2: MNHNY and SVGAGI (reference sequence). With V trimmed by 5 bases and J by 5 bases, 3 bases remained unmatched. The CDR3 length is 13 residues. CDR3 in DNA: TGTGCCAGCAGTAGCGGGATCCACAATGAGCAGTTCTTC. Encoded protein: CASSSGIHNEQFF.